This T cell receptor (beta chain) came from a study of T cells after somatic rescue of genetic block. Assay used: immunoSEQ multiplex PCR; TCRdb lists only in-frame clones, some missing. The sample shows more than 65,000 clones, approximately 91% of them seen only once. In germline, CDR1 is LNHDA, CDR2 SQIVND (reference sequence). The CDR3 consists of 12 residues. The trim removed 6 bases at V and 9 bases at J, leaving 3 bases unmatched. Sequences were obtained from peripheral blood mononuclear cells (PBMCs). The TCR sequence derives from a man aged 25 to 40. The V and J genes are TRBV19 and TRBJ2-1; 9 bases line up with TRBD1. The CDR3 DNA is TGTGCCAGTAGCATGACAGGGGGTGAGCAGTTCTTC. It specifies CASSMTGGEQFF.